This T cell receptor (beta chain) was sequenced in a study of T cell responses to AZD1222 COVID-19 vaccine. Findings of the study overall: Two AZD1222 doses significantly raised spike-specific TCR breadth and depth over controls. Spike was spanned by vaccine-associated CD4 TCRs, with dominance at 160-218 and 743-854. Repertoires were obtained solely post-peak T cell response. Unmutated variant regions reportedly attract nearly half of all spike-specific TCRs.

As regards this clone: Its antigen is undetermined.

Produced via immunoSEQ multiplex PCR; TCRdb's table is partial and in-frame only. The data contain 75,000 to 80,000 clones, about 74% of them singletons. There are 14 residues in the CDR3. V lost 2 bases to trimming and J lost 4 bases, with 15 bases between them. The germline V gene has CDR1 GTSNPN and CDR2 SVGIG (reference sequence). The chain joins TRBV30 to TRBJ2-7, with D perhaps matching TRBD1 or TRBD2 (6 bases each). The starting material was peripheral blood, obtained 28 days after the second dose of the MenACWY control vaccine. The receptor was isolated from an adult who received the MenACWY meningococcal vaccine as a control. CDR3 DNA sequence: TGTGCCTGGAGTATGGGGGGCCTCGGGTACGAGCAGTACTTC. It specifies CAWSMGGLGYEQYF.